This passage covers 2 T cell receptor beta chains from one sample sequenced in a study of shared clonotypes between healthy human individuals. The assay was immunoSEQ multiplex PCR, and TCRdb's table has in-frame clones only and misses some. Of millions of clones listed, less than 95% are singletons. In the naive CD8 group, cells lacked CD45RO and were positively selected for CCR7, so terminally differentiated effector memory CD45RA+ cells were left out. What was sequenced was naive CD8+ T cells sorted from blood. The receptors come from a man younger than 30 in good health.

Concerning this clone itself: This sample includes further DNA sequences coding for the same CDR3. The chain combines TRBV19 with TRBJ2-1, with 7 positions matching TRBD2. This CDR3 contains 15 residues. V gave up 0 bases and J gave up 7 bases; unmatched junction bases: 6. The V gene's germline CDR1 is LNHDA and CDR2 SQIVND (reference sequence). The CDR3 DNA follows: TGTGCCAGTAGTATAGACGCGGGAGAGGGAAATGAGCAGTTCTTC. Protein sequence: CASSIDAGEGNEQFF. Combining the CDR3 with reference TRBV19 and TRBJ2-1 gives the whole variable domain DGGITQSPKYLFRKEGQNVTLSCEQNLNHDAMYWYRQDPGQGLRLIYYSQIVNDFQKGDIAEGYSVSREKKESFPLTVTSAQKNPTAFYLCASSIDAGEGNEQFFGPGTRLTVL.

As to this clone: This specimen includes other DNA sequences encoding the same CDR3. The V call is TRBV5-6, the J call TRBJ2-7, with TRBD1 matching over 8 bases. With V trimmed by 2 bases and J by 6 bases, 4 bases remained unmatched. There are 13 residues in the CDR3. Germline CDR1 is SGHDT and CDR2 is YYEEEE. The CDR3 protein is CASSFGRGLEQYF. CDR3 sequence (DNA): TGTGCCAGCAGCTTCGGCAGGGGGCTCGAGCAGTACTTC.